The rows below give T cell receptor beta chains drawn from one sample of a study of T cells in Graves' hyperthyroidism and ophthalmopathy. TCRdb passed the multiplex PCR reads through MiXCR, listing each CDR3 protein once. Here the sample spans some 490,000 distinct CDR3 sequences, 22% being singletons. Sequencing input: blood. The receptors stem from a woman in her seventies with Graves' ophthalmopathy. Both conserved end residues are part of each CDR3. D genes are given only for firm matches. Size is stated for part of the rows, as once, few or many counts, or as a class when the clone is expanded.

TRBV24-1,.,TRBD1,TRBJ2-2,CATSRGQGMFGELFF,TGTGCCACCTCTCGGGGACAGGGTATGTTCGGGGAGCTGTTTTTT
TRBV28,few,.,TRBJ1-2,CASSFGVVGRSLGGYTF,TGTGCCAGCAGTTTTGGCGTAGTGGGCCGAAGTTTGGGGGGCTACACCTTC
TRBV7-6,.,.,TRBJ1-4,CASSLVGLNEKLFF,TGTGCCAGCAGCTTAGTAGGGTTAAATGAAAAACTGTTTTTT
TRBV6-1,.,TRBD1,TRBJ2-7,CASRSPGQGNEQYF,TGTGCCAGCAGGTCTCCGGGACAGGGAAACGAGCAGTACTTC
TRBV6-1,few,.,TRBJ1-4,CASRTLVGNEKLFF,TGTGCCAGCAGAACGCTTGTGGGGAATGAAAAACTGTTTTTT
TRBV11-1,once,TRBD1,TRBJ2-7,CASSIRQGPAYEQYF,TGTGCCAGCAGCATACGACAGGGGCCAGCCTACGAGCAGTACTTC
TRBV7-2,many,TRBD2,TRBJ2-1,CASSSRSTSGSYNEQFF,TGTGCCAGCAGCTCCCGCTCGACTAGCGGCTCTTACAATGAGCAGTTCTTC
TRBV15,few,TRBD1,TRBJ2-1,CATSNDRGNEQFF,TGTGCCACCAGCAACGACAGGGGCAATGAGCAGTTCTTC
TRBV30,.,.,TRBJ1-1,CAWSSQGGTEAFF,TGTGCCTGGAGTAGTCAGGGAGGGACTGAAGCTTTCTTT
TRBV19,.,TRBD2,TRBJ2-6,CASGEGTGANVLTF,TGTGCCTCCGGGGAGGGAACTGGGGCCAACGTCCTGACTTTC
TRBV20-1,.,.,TRBJ1-2,CGARTRYGYTF,TGCGGTGCTAGAACGCGCTATGGCTACACCTTC
TRBV20-1,few,TRBD1,TRBJ2-1,CSAPSWDSFYNEQFF,TGCAGTGCTCCCTCCTGGGACAGCTTCTACAATGAGCAGTTCTTC
TRBV5-1,.,TRBD2,TRBJ2-5,CASSRAGLAGTQYF,TGCGCCAGCAGCCGCGCCGGACTAGCGGGGACCCAGTACTTC
TRBV7-8,few,.,TRBJ1-6,CASSFYGASSPLHF,TGTGCCAGCAGCTTTTATGGGGCCAGCTCACCCCTCCACTTT
TRBV6-2/TRBV6-3,once,.,TRBJ2-3,CASSSGQGSIDTQYF,TGTGCCAGCAGCTCTGGTCAGGGGAGTATAGATACGCAGTATTTT
TRBV29-1,few,.,TRBJ2-1,CSVTNNEQFF,TGCAGCGTAACCAACAATGAGCAGTTCTTC
TRBV20-1,.,.,TRBJ2-5,CSAGNAGEETQYF,TGCAGTGCAGGTAACGCCGGTGAGGAGACCCAGTACTTC
TRBV6-2/TRBV6-3,.,TRBD1,TRBJ2-2,CASRLQGDGELFF,TGTGCCAGCAGATTGCAGGGGGACGGGGAGCTGTTTTTT
TRBV28,.,.,TRBJ1-6,CASSSPGLSNSPLHF,TGTGCCAGCAGTTCTCCGGGACTAAGTAATTCACCCCTCCACTTT
TRBV10-3,.,TRBD2,TRBJ2-7,CAMGREVGYEQYF,TGTGCCATGGGCCGGGAGGTCGGCTACGAGCAGTACTTC
TRBV2,many,.,TRBJ2-1,CASSGGASQVEQFF,TGTGCCAGCAGTGGGGGGGCTAGCCAAGTTGAGCAGTTCTTC
TRBV5-6,.,TRBD1,TRBJ1-2,CASLRDRGPWGGYTF,TGTGCCAGCCTCCGGGACAGGGGGCCGTGGGGTGGCTACACCTTC
TRBV2,.,.,TRBJ1-4,CASSVGIVNGKLFF,TGTGCCAGCAGTGTAGGGATCGTAAATGGAAAACTGTTTTTT
TRBV30,many,.,TRBJ1-1,CAWGGSDTEAFF,TGTGCCTGGGGGGGGTCGGACACTGAAGCTTTCTTT
TRBV12-3/TRBV12-4,many,TRBD2,TRBJ2-1,CASSFGTRSGGNEQFF,TGTGCCAGCAGTTTCGGAACTAGATCGGGGGGGAATGAGCAGTTCTTC
TRBV28,few,.,TRBJ2-2,CASSFLQGIGELFF,TGTGCCAGCAGTTTCTTACAGGGTATCGGGGAGCTGTTTTTT
TRBV5-1,.,.,TRBJ2-2,CASSPKRGAQLTGELFF,TGCGCCAGCAGCCCCAAACGGGGGGCTCAATTAACCGGGGAGCTGTTTTTT
TRBV20-1,.,.,TRBJ1-1,CSARDSKVVRNTEAFF,TGCAGTGCTAGAGATAGTAAGGTCGTTAGGAACACTGAAGCTTTCTTT
TRBV4-1,.,.,TRBJ1-6,CASTRTETHNSPLHF,TGCGCCAGCACCCGGACAGAGACCCATAATTCACCCCTCCACTTT
TRBV27,.,.,TRBJ1-1,CASSLSTGPLNTEAFF,TGTGCCAGCAGTTTATCGACGGGGCCGTTGAACACTGAAGCTTTCTTT
TRBV6-1,few,.,TRBJ1-2,CASSKPPTKYYTF,TGTGCCAGCTCCAAACCCCCCACAAAGTACTACACCTTC
TRBV12-3/TRBV12-4,many,.,TRBJ2-7,CASSQDGANEQYF,TGTGCCAGCAGCCAGGACGGTGCGAACGAGCAGTACTTC
TRBV5-1,.,.,TRBJ1-5,CARTRSNQPQHF,TGCGCCAGGACAAGGAGCAATCAGCCCCAGCATTTT
TRBV20-1,.,.,TRBJ1-5,CSARGRRFQPQHF,TGCAGTGCTAGAGGGCGGAGGTTTCAGCCCCAGCATTTT
TRBV19,.,.,TRBJ1-5,CASSRQANQPQHF,TGTGCCAGTAGTAGACAGGCCAATCAGCCCCAGCATTTT
TRBV6-1,.,.,TRBJ2-3,CASSENIDTQYF,TGTGCCAGCAGTGAAAATATAGATACGCAGTATTTT
TRBV30,.,TRBD1,TRBJ2-2,CAWSVQGANTGELFF,TGTGCCTGGTCCGTACAGGGGGCGAACACCGGGGAGCTGTTTTTT
TRBV7-3,few,TRBD2,TRBJ2-1,CASSSSGRASYNEQFF,TGTGCCAGCAGCTCTAGCGGGAGGGCCTCCTACAATGAGCAGTTCTTC
TRBV6-1,few,.,TRBJ1-2,CASSPSHYGYTF,TGTGCCAGCAGTCCCTCTCACTATGGCTACACCTTC
TRBV3-1,.,TRBD2,TRBJ2-1,CASSQETPPAGAYNEQFF,TGTGCCAGCAGCCAAGAAACCCCCCCGGCGGGAGCCTACAATGAGCAGTTCTTC
TRBV6-1,few,.,TRBJ2-2,CASSTQSTGELFF,TGTGCCAGCAGTACCCAGTCCACCGGGGAGCTGTTTTTT
TRBV14,.,.,TRBJ2-2,CASSQEVGNGELFF,TGTGCCAGCAGCCAAGAAGTTGGAAACGGGGAGCTGTTTTTT
TRBV5-1,.,.,TRBJ1-5,CASSQDGFSNQPQHF,TGCGCCAGCAGCCAAGATGGGTTTAGCAATCAGCCCCAGCATTTT
TRBV28,many,TRBD2,TRBJ2-1,CASSLSAGGISSYNEQFF,TGTGCCAGCAGTTTATCAGCGGGAGGTATCAGCTCCTACAATGAGCAGTTCTTC
TRBV20-1,.,TRBD1,TRBJ2-2,CSAPRQGLDTGELFF,TGCAGTGCCCCCAGACAGGGGTTGGACACCGGGGAGCTGTTTTTT
TRBV7-9,few,.,TRBJ2-1,CASSPQRAISYNEQFF,TGTGCCAGCAGCCCTCAGCGGGCAATCTCCTACAATGAGCAGTTCTTC
TRBV11-2,many,.,TRBJ2-1,CASSEKLDSYNEQFF,TGTGCCAGCAGCGAGAAGTTGGACTCCTACAATGAGCAGTTCTTC
TRBV12-3/TRBV12-4,many,.,TRBJ2-1,CASRIDVHNEQFF,TGTGCCAGCAGGATCGATGTCCACAATGAGCAGTTCTTC